A selection of T cell receptor beta chains follows, all from one sample in a study of T cells after yellow fever vaccination. TCRdb re-called the 5' RACE reads with MiXCR, one entry per CDR3 protein. Among some 600,000 distinct CDR3 sequences listed, 17% were seen once. The sample was PBMCs, taken 5 to 6 days after the first yellow fever vaccination. Receptor source: a young man who received the YFV17D yellow fever vaccine. CDR3s include the opening cysteine and the closing phenylalanine or tryptophan. Fields, in order: CDR3 protein, CDR3 DNA, V gene, clone size, D gene, J gene. A D gene is named only where the DNA matches it firmly. Not every row has a clone size; where given, it reads once, few, many or a size class.

CDR3: CASREEGYETQYF; DNA: TGTGCCAGCAGAGAAGAGGGGTACGAGACCCAGTACTTC; V: TRBV6-2/TRBV6-3; size: few; D: NA; J: TRBJ2-5
CDR3: CASSDSGSIYGYTF; DNA: TGTGCCAGCAGCGATTCAGGGAGCATTTATGGCTACACCTTC; V: TRBV25-1; size: NA; D: NA; J: TRBJ1-2
CDR3: CSVDRAMNTEAFF; DNA: TGCAGCGTTGACAGGGCCATGAACACTGAAGCTTTCTTT; V: TRBV29-1; size: many; D: NA; J: TRBJ1-1
CDR3: CASSPTSGANVLTF; DNA: TGTGCCAGCAGCCCGACTTCTGGGGCCAACGTCCTGACTTTC; V: TRBV7-2; size: many; D: NA; J: TRBJ2-6
CDR3: CASSLSGTVDSYEQYF; DNA: TGTGCCAGCAGCTTAAGTGGGACTGTCGACTCCTACGAGCAGTACTTC; V: TRBV7-9; size: NA; D: NA; J: TRBJ2-7
CDR3: CSAREGSTHYEQYF; DNA: TGCAGTGCTAGAGAAGGGTCCACACACTACGAGCAGTACTTC; V: TRBV20-1; size: many; D: NA; J: TRBJ2-7
CDR3: CASGRVPGTDTQYF; DNA: TGTGCCAGCGGGAGGGTACCAGGCACAGATACGCAGTATTTT; V: TRBV28; size: NA; D: TRBD2; J: TRBJ2-3
CDR3: CATSDPGTESTDTQYF; DNA: TGTGCCACCAGTGACCCCGGGACTGAAAGCACAGATACGCAGTATTTT; V: TRBV24-1; size: NA; D: NA; J: TRBJ2-3
CDR3: CASSLTRDEQFF; DNA: TGTGCCAGCAGCCTTACCCGGGATGAGCAGTTCTTC; V: TRBV14; size: few; D: NA; J: TRBJ2-1
CDR3: CASSLGPGTGETQYF; DNA: TGCGCCAGCAGCTTGGGTCCGGGGACAGGGGAGACCCAGTACTTC; V: TRBV5-1; size: NA; D: TRBD1; J: TRBJ2-5
CDR3: CASSKVGGYTF; DNA: TGTGCCAGCAGCAAGGTGGGGGGCTACACCTTC; V: TRBV5-5; size: NA; D: NA; J: TRBJ1-2
CDR3: CAGSVVGTSGGAFGNEQFF; DNA: TGTGCCGGCAGCGTAGTAGGGACTAGCGGGGGGGCCTTTGGCAATGAGCAGTTCTTC; V: TRBV9; size: once; D: TRBD2; J: TRBJ2-1
CDR3: CASSGERVNYGYTF; DNA: TGTGCCAGCAGCGGGGAGAGGGTGAACTATGGCTACACCTTC; V: TRBV3-1; size: NA; D: NA; J: TRBJ1-2
CDR3: CASRSQQSYEQYF; DNA: TGCGCCAGCAGGTCACAGCAATCCTACGAGCAGTACTTC; V: TRBV10-2; size: NA; D: NA; J: TRBJ2-7
CDR3: CASSLLQGTGYTF; DNA: TGTGCCAGCAGTTTATTACAGGGCACTGGCTACACCTTC; V: TRBV27; size: few; D: NA; J: TRBJ1-2
CDR3: CASSWDFFTDTQYF; DNA: TGTGCCAGCAGCTGGGACTTTTTCACAGATACGCAGTATTTT; V: TRBV7-2; size: few; D: NA; J: TRBJ2-3
CDR3: CASSSPGRRADTQYF; DNA: TGTGCCAGCAGCTCCCCGGGAAGGAGGGCAGATACGCAGTATTTT; V: TRBV11-2; size: NA; D: NA; J: TRBJ2-3
CDR3: CASSRTGADQPQHF; DNA: TGTGCCAGCAGTCGGACAGGGGCTGATCAGCCCCAGCATTTT; V: TRBV6-2/TRBV6-3; size: many; D: TRBD1; J: TRBJ1-5
CDR3: CASSFGDFSGANVLTF; DNA: TGCGCCAGCAGCTTCGGGGATTTCTCTGGGGCCAACGTCCTGACTTTC; V: TRBV5-1; size: few; D: NA; J: TRBJ2-6
CDR3: CSAISGGGGNTQYF; DNA: TGCAGTGCTATTAGCGGGGGAGGCGGTAATACGCAGTATTTT; V: TRBV20-1; size: many; D: TRBD2; J: TRBJ2-3
CDR3: CASSLRTTEQYF; DNA: TGTGCCAGCAGCTTAAGGACCACCGAGCAGTACTTC; V: TRBV7-2; size: few; D: NA; J: TRBJ2-7
CDR3: CASSFTGFSGNTIYF; DNA: TGTGCCAGCAGTTTCACAGGGTTTTCAGGAAACACCATATATTTT; V: TRBV12-3/TRBV12-4; size: many; D: NA; J: TRBJ1-3
CDR3: CSARSIRGADTQYF; DNA: TGCAGTGCTAGGTCCATCAGGGGCGCAGATACGCAGTATTTT; V: TRBV20-1; size: NA; D: NA; J: TRBJ2-3
CDR3: CASSLIGRGFQETQYF; DNA: TGTGCCAGCAGCTTAATTGGAAGGGGTTTTCAAGAGACCCAGTACTTC; V: TRBV5-6; size: NA; D: NA; J: TRBJ2-5
CDR3: CASSTQGSAGSGTQYF; DNA: TGCGCCAGCAGCACACAGGGGAGCGCCGGGTCGGGGACCCAGTACTTC; V: TRBV5-1; size: NA; D: TRBD1; J: TRBJ2-5
CDR3: CSARASGTGAYYGYTF; DNA: TGCAGTGCTAGAGCCTCCGGGACAGGGGCGTACTATGGCTACACCTTC; V: TRBV20-1; size: NA; D: TRBD1; J: TRBJ1-2
CDR3: CASSLSSGETQYF; DNA: TGTGCCAGCAGCTTAAGTAGTGGAGAGACCCAGTACTTC; V: TRBV7-3; size: NA; D: NA; J: TRBJ2-5
CDR3: CSVLWGTEAFF; DNA: TGCAGCGTTCTGTGGGGTACTGAAGCTTTCTTT; V: TRBV29-1; size: few; D: NA; J: TRBJ1-1
CDR3: CASSSAGRYNEQFF; DNA: TGTGCCAGCAGTTCAGCGGGGCGCTACAATGAGCAGTTCTTC; V: TRBV6-2/TRBV6-3; size: few; D: TRBD2; J: TRBJ2-1
CDR3: CATSKDPKAGELFF; DNA: TGCGCCACCAGTAAGGACCCGAAGGCCGGGGAGCTGTTTTTT; V: TRBV10-1; size: NA; D: NA; J: TRBJ2-2
CDR3: CASSQWTSGGAYSTDTQYF; DNA: TGCGCCAGCAGCCAATGGACTAGCGGGGGGGCCTATAGCACAGATACGCAGTATTTT; V: TRBV4-1; size: few; D: TRBD2; J: TRBJ2-3
CDR3: CASSPSGGRSYGYTF; DNA: TGTGCCAGCAGCCCGTCTGGGGGGAGGTCCTATGGCTACACCTTC; V: TRBV11-2; size: few; D: NA; J: TRBJ1-2
CDR3: CSARDPGTEKYEQYF; DNA: TGCAGTGCTAGAGATCCGGGGACAGAAAAATACGAGCAGTACTTC; V: TRBV20-1; size: NA; D: TRBD1; J: TRBJ2-7
CDR3: CASSLAEGSTGELFF; DNA: TGCGCCAGCAGCTTGGCGGAGGGGTCAACTGGGGAGCTGTTTTTT; V: TRBV5-1; size: few; D: NA; J: TRBJ2-2
CDR3: CASNPTGRNTGELFF; DNA: TGTGCCAGCAACCCGACAGGCAGGAACACCGGGGAGCTGTTTTTT; V: TRBV28; size: NA; D: NA; J: TRBJ2-2
CDR3: CASSSGRTNSPLHF; DNA: TGCGCCAGCAGCTCCGGACGGACAAATTCACCCCTCCACTTT; V: TRBV5-1; size: few; D: NA; J: TRBJ1-6
CDR3: CASSLTGGRREETQYF; DNA: TGTGCCAGCAGCTTAACAGGGGGGCGTAGGGAAGAGACCCAGTACTTC; V: TRBV7-3; size: NA; D: NA; J: TRBJ2-5
CDR3: CASTRSTGVRETQYF; DNA: TGTGCCAGCACCAGGAGTACGGGGGTACGAGAGACCCAGTACTTC; V: TRBV9; size: NA; D: NA; J: TRBJ2-5
CDR3: CASSFSTGANTEAFF; DNA: TGTGCCAGCAGTTTCTCGACAGGGGCGAACACTGAAGCTTTCTTT; V: TRBV6-5; size: NA; D: TRBD1; J: TRBJ1-1
CDR3: CASSRGLWFRTGGPDTQYF; DNA: TGTGCCAGCAGCAGGGGCCTCTGGTTTCGGACAGGGGGCCCTGATACGCAGTATTTT; V: TRBV11-1; size: few; D: TRBD1; J: TRBJ2-3
CDR3: CASSDGYTDTQYF; DNA: TGCGCCTCCTCGGATGGATACACAGATACGCAGTATTTT; V: TRBV5-1; size: NA; D: NA; J: TRBJ2-3
CDR3: CASSLAALDYGYTF; DNA: TGTGCCAGCAGCTTAGCTGCCTTAGACTATGGCTACACCTTC; V: TRBV7-9; size: NA; D: NA; J: TRBJ1-2
CDR3: CASTLGEGSGETQYF; DNA: TGTGCCAGCACCTTGGGTGAGGGCAGTGGAGAGACCCAGTACTTC; V: TRBV5-8; size: NA; D: NA; J: TRBJ2-5